The 10 T cell receptor beta chains in this list originate from one sample, sequenced in a study of blood T cells in healthy people across ages. With a J-beta primer mix and a sample-barcoded 5' primer, a second PCR ran roughly 6 to 11 cycles. From the 5' RACE reads, TCRdb called clonotypes with MiXCR, one entry per CDR3 protein. The profile shows fewer than 700,000 distinct CDR3 sequences, around half of them singletons. Sequenced: blood. Receptors were obtained from a man older than 75 in good health.

The chain couples TRBV2 to TRBJ2-5, with TRBD2 matching over 12 bases. Germline lookup yields CDR1 SNHLY and CDR2 FYNNEI. The trim removed 6 bases at V and 11 bases at J, leaving 13 bases unmatched. The CDR3 has 15 amino acids. The CDR3 loop is CASRETSGGYNEQYF. The CDR3 DNA reads as TGTGCCAGCAGGGAGACTAGCGGGGGATACAATGAGCAGTACTTC.

This clonotype was observed a handful of times. The V call is TRBV29-1, the J call TRBJ2-1; tentatively, D is TRBD2 (5 bases). CDR1 is SQVTM, CDR2 ANQGSEA, per germline. CDR3 length equals 12 residues. V was clipped by 4 bases and J by 2 bases, with 6 bases between them. This CDR3 reads CSVGGPYNEQFF. For the CDR3, the DNA is TGCAGCGTTGGCGGGCCCTACAATGAGCAGTTCTTC.

This clonotype came up a few times. The chain combines TRBV3-1 with TRBJ2-1; D uncertain. Per the germline V gene, CDR1 is LGHDT and CDR2 is YNNKEL (reference sequence). The V end lost 0 bases, the J end lost 8 bases, and 2 bases lay between the germline ends. The CDR3 has 11 residues. CDR3 in DNA: TGTGCCAGCAGCCAAGACTATGAGCAGTTCTTC. Its protein product is CASSQDYEQFF.

The sample holds many counts of this clonotype. The chain combines TRBV7-9 with TRBJ2-6; D call uncertain. CDR3 length: 14 amino acids. V was pared by 5 bases and J by 1 base, with 6 bases between. CDR1 and CDR2 from the germline V gene are SEHNR and FQNEAQ (reference sequence). Here the CDR3 DNA reads TGTGCCAGCAGCAGGGAATCTGGGGCCAACGTCCTGACTTTC. Protein product: CASSRESGANVLTF.

V and J are TRBV12-3 or TRBV12-4 and TRBJ2-1; weak D call: TRBD2 (6 bases). The V gene lost 6 bases and the J gene lost 7 bases, with 25 bases spanning the gap. The CDR3 spans 17 residues. The CDR3 reads CASSTLGWGDSTNEQFF. The CDR3 DNA is TGTGCCAGCAGCACCCTCGGGTGGGGGGACTCTACTAATGAGCAGTTCTTC.

The chain links TRBV12-3 or TRBV12-4 to TRBJ2-5; TRBD1 matches 8 bases. The length of the CDR3 is 14 residues. V gave up 1 base and J gave up 11 bases; unmatched junction bases: 9. The CDR3 reads CASSLEYRGVEQYF. CDR3 bases: TGTGCCAGCAGTTTAGAGTACAGGGGGGTGGAGCAGTACTTC.

Of note for this clonotype: This may be a read error: a much more frequent sequence differs by one nucleotide. The chain recombines TRBV7-2 with TRBJ2-1; 14 nucleotides align to TRBD2. TRBJ2-7 matches the DNA end more closely, so the J call is doubtful. Germline V CDR1 and CDR2: SGHTA, FQGNSA. This CDR3 is 15 amino acids long. CDR3 sequence: CASSSGLAGGNEQYF. The CDR3 DNA is TGTGCCAGCAGCTCCGGACTAGCGGGGGGTAATGAGCAGTACTTC.

The genes are TRBV20-1 and TRBJ1-2; the match to TRBD1 covers 7 bases. The CDR3 sequence is 12 residues long. Germline CDR1 DFQATT, CDR2 SNEGSKA (reference sequence). V lost 6 bases, J lost 3 bases, and 4 bases stayed unmatched. The CDR3 loop is CSASGTDYGYTF. The CDR3 nucleotides read TGCAGTGCATCCGGGACAGACTATGGCTACACCTTC.

The chain employs TRBV4-1 and TRBJ1-1; tentative D call: TRBD1 (6 bases). The CDR3 runs 17 residues. Germline V gene sequence: CDR1 MGHRA, CDR2 YSYEKL. With 4 bases removed from V and 0 bases from J, the gap between germline ends came to 18 bases. The CDR3 region is CASSPLGQGSMNTEAFF. DNA for the CDR3: TGCGCCAGCAGCCCCCTGGGGCAGGGGTCGATGAACACTGAAGCTTTCTTT.

This clonotype was observed a few times. The rearrangement joins TRBV20-1 to TRBJ2-3, with a possible D match to TRBD2 (5 bases). Trimming removed 6 bases from V and 0 bases from J, with 10 bases in between. CDR1 DFQATT and CDR2 SNEGSKA come from the germline V gene (reference sequence). This CDR3 is built from 13 residues. DNA of the CDR3: TGCAGTGCGGGGAGACTAAGCACAGATACGCAGTATTTT. Translated: CSAGRLSTDTQYF.